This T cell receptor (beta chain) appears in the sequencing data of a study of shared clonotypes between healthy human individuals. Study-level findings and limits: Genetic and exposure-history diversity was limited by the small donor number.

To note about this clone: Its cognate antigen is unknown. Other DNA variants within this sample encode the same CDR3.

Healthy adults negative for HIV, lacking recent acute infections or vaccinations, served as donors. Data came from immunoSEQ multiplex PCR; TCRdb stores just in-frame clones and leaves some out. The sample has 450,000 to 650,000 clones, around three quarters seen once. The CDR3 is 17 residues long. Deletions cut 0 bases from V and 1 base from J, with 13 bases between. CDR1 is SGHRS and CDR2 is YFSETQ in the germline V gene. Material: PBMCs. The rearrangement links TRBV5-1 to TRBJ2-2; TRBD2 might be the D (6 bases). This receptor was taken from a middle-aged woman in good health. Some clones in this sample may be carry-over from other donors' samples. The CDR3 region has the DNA TGCGCCAGCAGCTTGGACGGGAGTTCCCGGAACACCGGGGAGCTGTTTTTT. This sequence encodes CASSLDGSSRNTGELFF. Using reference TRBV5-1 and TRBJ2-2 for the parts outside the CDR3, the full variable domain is KAGVTQTPRYLIKTRGQQVTLSCSPISGHRSVSWYQQTPGQGLQFLFEYFSETQRNKGNFPGRFSGRQFSNSRSEMNVSTLELGDSALYLCASSLDGSSRNTGELFFGEGSRLTVL.